Shown below are 9 T cell receptor beta chains from a single sample sequenced in a study of T cell responses to AZD1222 COVID-19 vaccine. Clones were read by immunoSEQ multiplex PCR, and TCRdb kept only the in-frame ones, dropping some. The sample holds around 91,000 clones, more than 70% seen once. The sequenced sample was peripheral blood, obtained on day 0 of AZD1222 vaccination. These receptors were taken from an adult in good health.

The chain uses TRBV7-9 and TRBJ1-2; maybe TRBD1 (5 bases). The CDR3 spans 12 residues. Germline lookup yields CDR1 SEHNR and CDR2 FQNEAQ (reference sequence). V was pared by 8 bases and J by 5 bases, with 12 bases between. The CDR3 region is CASEVGAYGYTF. The CDR3 DNA reads as TGTGCCAGCGAAGTAGGGGCTTATGGCTACACCTTC.

Details on this clone: Germline is not matched at one junction end, which may reflect a read error. The rearrangement uses TRBV5-8 and TRBJ1-5; the D is unclear. CDR1 is SGHTS and CDR2 is YDEGEE in the germline V gene. The CDR3 is 12 amino acids. CDR3: CASSLLGPFNPF. DNA of the CDR3: TGTGCCAGCAGCTTATTGGGCCCATTTAATCCCTTT.

The rearrangement links TRBV19 to TRBJ2-6; the D gene could be TRBD1 or TRBD2 (6 bases each). V dropped 6 bases and J dropped 4 bases, with 13 bases sitting between them. The CDR3 has 15 amino acids. Germline V gene sequence: CDR1 LNHDA, CDR2 SQIVND (reference sequence). CDR3 coding DNA: TGTGCCAGTAGCTTCCGGGGGCGGGGGGCCAACGTCCTGACTTTC. Amino acid sequence: CASSFRGRGANVLTF. The full variable domain, rest sourced from reference TRBV19 and TRBJ2-6, is DGGITQSPKYLFRKEGQNVTLSCEQNLNHDAMYWYRQDPGQGLRLIYYSQIVNDFQKGDIAEGYSVSREKKESFPLTVTSAQKNPTAFYLCASSFRGRGANVLTFGAGSRLTVL.

The V call is TRBV19, the J call TRBJ1-2; D is unclear. CDR3 length: 14 residues. Deletions cut 1 base from V and 6 bases from J, with 12 bases between. The germline V gene has CDR1 LNHDA and CDR2 SQIVND (reference sequence). The CDR3 bases are TGTGCCAGTAGTATAGGGGGAACAGTCGATGGCTACACCTTC. This translates into CASSIGGTVDGYTF.

The rearrangement links TRBV18 to TRBJ2-5; 7 nucleotides agree with TRBD2. Germline lookup yields CDR1 KGHSH and CDR2 LQKENI. Trimming removed 2 bases from V and 1 base from J; junction bases left unmatched: 13. This CDR3 comprises 18 residues. CDR3 sequence: CASSPSGRLASPQETQYF. In DNA, the CDR3 is TGTGCCAGCTCACCATCGGGGCGACTAGCTAGTCCCCAAGAGACCCAGTACTTC.

The chain employs TRBV4-3 and TRBJ1-1; 7 bases align to TRBD1. There are 17 residues in the CDR3. CDR1 and CDR2 from the germline V gene are LGHNA and YSLEER. V lost 4 bases to trimming and J lost 1 base; unmatched junction nucleotides: 12. CDR3 sequence: CASSRGRGLSPNTEAFF. The CDR3 DNA reads TGCGCCAGCAGCCGAGGGAGGGGGCTTTCTCCGAACACTGAAGCTTTCTTT.

The chain links TRBV10-3 to TRBJ1-3; D is uncertain. CDR1 ENHRY and CDR2 SYGVKD come from the germline V gene. This CDR3 spans 12 amino acids. V was clipped by 10 bases and J by 4 bases, with 11 bases between them. CDR3 sequence: CATLWQGNTIYF. The CDR3 nucleotides read TGTGCCACCCTATGGCAAGGAAACACCATATATTTT.

A few counts support this clone. The chain employs TRBV7-2 and TRBJ1-1, with no clear D. V lost 5 bases and J 11 bases, leaving 15 bases between the germline ends. Looked up from germline, CDR1 is SGHTA and CDR2 is FQGNSA. The CDR3 runs 12 residues. The CDR3 DNA reads as TGTGCCAGCAGCCGGGATCTTGGTAGCGCTTTCTTT. Translation: CASSRDLGSAFF.

The V and J genes are TRBV6-6 and TRBJ1-2; the D gene is possibly TRBD1 (5 bases). The V gene's germline CDR1 is MNHNY and CDR2 SVGAGI (reference sequence). Trimming stripped 4 bases from V and 0 bases from J, with 12 bases between. The CDR3 covers 15 residues. The CDR3 region has the DNA TGTGCCAGCAGTTCCCCGACAGAATCTAACTATGGCTACACCTTC. This gives the protein CASSSPTESNYGYTF.